Listed below are T cell receptor beta chains from one sample, sequenced in a study of shared clonotypes between healthy human individuals. Repertoires were generated with immunoSEQ multiplex PCR, while TCRdb's copy carries only in-frame clones and drops some. The data contain more than 2,000,000 clones, approximately 95% of them singletons. The sequenced material came from naive CD4+ T cells from PBMCs. Source of these receptors: a man aged 18 to 35 in good health. Some clones in this sample may be carry-over from other donors' samples. Each CDR3 is given with its conserved first and last residue. Each record gives: clone size, V gene, D gene, CDR3 length, J gene, CDR3 DNA, CDR3 protein. The D gene is left open where the match is weak. Only some rows state a clone size, as once, few, many or a class for expanded clones.

clone_size: -
v_call: TRBV27
d_call: -
cdr3_length: 14
j_call: TRBJ1-2
cdr3_nt: TGTGCCAGCAGTTTGGTCAGGCATCCTAGTGGCTACACCTTC
cdr3_aa: CASSLVRHPSGYTF

clone_size: -
v_call: TRBV19
d_call: -
cdr3_length: 13
j_call: TRBJ2-5
cdr3_nt: TGTGCCAGTAGTACTAGCGTGATAGAGACCCAGTACTTC
cdr3_aa: CASSTSVIETQYF

clone_size: -
v_call: TRBV7-2
d_call: -
cdr3_length: 13
j_call: TRBJ1-5
cdr3_nt: TGTGCCAGCAGCTTAGAGAGCAATCAGCCCCAGCATTTT
cdr3_aa: CASSLESNQPQHF

clone_size: -
v_call: TRBV4-2
d_call: -
cdr3_length: 15
j_call: TRBJ2-2
cdr3_nt: TGTGCCAGCAGCCAGGAGAAGACGAACACCGGGGAGCTGTTTTTT
cdr3_aa: CASSQEKTNTGELFF

clone_size: once
v_call: TRBV18
d_call: TRBD1
cdr3_length: 16
j_call: TRBJ2-7
cdr3_nt: TGTGCCAGCTCAAGAATACCGGGACAGGGTATGGACGAGCAGTACTTC
cdr3_aa: CASSRIPGQGMDEQYF

clone_size: -
v_call: TRBV7-8
d_call: TRBD1
cdr3_length: 17
j_call: TRBJ1-2
cdr3_nt: TGTGCCAGCAGCCACCGGACAGGGGGCACCGCTAACTATGGCTACACCTTC
cdr3_aa: CASSHRTGGTANYGYTF

clone_size: -
v_call: TRBV5-1
d_call: -
cdr3_length: 14
j_call: TRBJ2-5
cdr3_nt: TGCGCCAGCAGCTCCCTGGGGGCCCAAGAGACCCAGTACTTC
cdr3_aa: CASSSLGAQETQYF

clone_size: -
v_call: TRBV7-2
d_call: -
cdr3_length: 13
j_call: TRBJ1-2
cdr3_nt: TGTGCCAGCAGCCCCAACAGGGTTGGCGGCTACACCTTC
cdr3_aa: CASSPNRVGGYTF

clone_size: once
v_call: TRBV7-9
d_call: TRBD2
cdr3_length: 16
j_call: TRBJ2-7
cdr3_nt: TGTGCCAGCAGCTTCCATGGGGGAGGGGCCTCCTACGAGCAGTACTTC
cdr3_aa: CASSFHGGGASYEQYF

clone_size: -
v_call: TRBV6-5
d_call: TRBD1
cdr3_length: 13
j_call: TRBJ2-1
cdr3_nt: TGTGCCAGCAGTTACTCGACAGGGGTTGGTCAGTTCTTC
cdr3_aa: CASSYSTGVGQFF

clone_size: few
v_call: TRBV7-9
d_call: -
cdr3_length: 15
j_call: TRBJ1-1
cdr3_nt: TGTGCCAGCAGCTTAGGGTTTCCGGGGATGGCTGAAGCTTTCTTT
cdr3_aa: CASSLGFPGMAEAFF

clone_size: -
v_call: TRBV15
d_call: -
cdr3_length: 13
j_call: TRBJ2-7
cdr3_nt: TGTGCCACCAGCAGTCTAATTCTTTACGAGCAGTACTTC
cdr3_aa: CATSSLILYEQYF

clone_size: -
v_call: TRBV7-3
d_call: -
cdr3_length: 14
j_call: TRBJ1-1
cdr3_nt: TGTGCCAGCACCCGGGGGCCCGGGGAGACTGAAGCTTTCTTT
cdr3_aa: CASTRGPGETEAFF

clone_size: once
v_call: TRBV5-4
d_call: -
cdr3_length: 14
j_call: TRBJ2-7
cdr3_nt: TGTGCCAGCAGCCCCGGGACACAGTGGGGCGAGCAGTACTTC
cdr3_aa: CASSPGTQWGEQYF

clone_size: -
v_call: TRBV4-2
d_call: TRBD2
cdr3_length: 14
j_call: TRBJ2-3
cdr3_nt: TGTGCCAGCAGGAGGACTAGCGTCACAGATACGCAGTATTTT
cdr3_aa: CASRRTSVTDTQYF

clone_size: -
v_call: TRBV7-2
d_call: TRBD2
cdr3_length: 15
j_call: TRBJ2-3
cdr3_nt: TGTGCCAGCAGCCTCATAGCGGGGCCCACAGATACGCAGTATTTT
cdr3_aa: CASSLIAGPTDTQYF

clone_size: -
v_call: TRBV30
d_call: TRBD1
cdr3_length: 11
j_call: TRBJ1-2
cdr3_nt: TGTGCCTTGAGCGCAGGGGGTGGCTACACCTTC
cdr3_aa: CALSAGGGYTF

clone_size: -
v_call: TRBV5-4
d_call: -
cdr3_length: 14
j_call: TRBJ2-3
cdr3_nt: TGTGCCAGCAGCTGGGTCGGCGGACCAGATACGCAGTATTTT
cdr3_aa: CASSWVGGPDTQYF

clone_size: -
v_call: TRBV4-1
d_call: -
cdr3_length: 16
j_call: TRBJ1-4
cdr3_nt: TGCGCCAGCAGCCAGGGGGCCAGGGGTCTAGGTGAAAAACTGTTTTTT
cdr3_aa: CASSQGARGLGEKLFF

clone_size: -
v_call: TRBV4-1
d_call: -
cdr3_length: 15
j_call: TRBJ1-2
cdr3_nt: TGCGCCAGCAGCCAACCCCCCGGACCGAACTATGGCTACACCTTC
cdr3_aa: CASSQPPGPNYGYTF

clone_size: -
v_call: TRBV9
d_call: TRBD2
cdr3_length: 16
j_call: TRBJ2-3
cdr3_nt: TGTGCCAGCAGCGTAGGAGCGGGAGTACGCACAGATACGCAGTATTTT
cdr3_aa: CASSVGAGVRTDTQYF

clone_size: -
v_call: TRBV7-3
d_call: TRBD1
cdr3_length: 15
j_call: TRBJ1-5
cdr3_nt: TGTGCCAGCAGCGTATCTGGACAGGCGAATCAGCCCCAGCATTTT
cdr3_aa: CASSVSGQANQPQHF

clone_size: -
v_call: TRBV5-8
d_call: TRBD1
cdr3_length: 17
j_call: TRBJ1-1
cdr3_nt: TGTGCCAGCAGCTTGGGACAGGGGGCAGGTCGGAGCACTGAAGCTTTCTTT
cdr3_aa: CASSLGQGAGRSTEAFF

clone_size: -
v_call: TRBV7-9
d_call: TRBD2
cdr3_length: 16
j_call: TRBJ2-2
cdr3_nt: TGTGCCAGCAGCGACTCTAGCGGGAGGATTACCGGGGAGCTGTTTTTT
cdr3_aa: CASSDSSGRITGELFF

clone_size: -
v_call: TRBV6-6
d_call: -
cdr3_length: 15
j_call: TRBJ1-1
cdr3_nt: TGTGCCAGCAGTCGCTCCGGGACCGTCGGAAGAGAAGCTTTCTTT
cdr3_aa: CASSRSGTVGREAFF

clone_size: -
v_call: TRBV28
d_call: TRBD1
cdr3_length: 14
j_call: TRBJ2-7
cdr3_nt: TGTGCCAGCATGCGGACAGGAAGGTCCTACGAGCAGTACTTC
cdr3_aa: CASMRTGRSYEQYF

clone_size: -
v_call: TRBV5-4
d_call: -
cdr3_length: 17
j_call: TRBJ2-1
cdr3_nt: TGTGCCAGCAGTCCCGGGGTAGCCGCGAGCTCCTACAATGAGCAGTTCTTC
cdr3_aa: CASSPGVAASSYNEQFF

clone_size: -
v_call: TRBV5-1
d_call: -
cdr3_length: 13
j_call: TRBJ2-1
cdr3_nt: TGCGCCAGCAGCCAGGACCCGATGGGTGAGCAGTTCTTC
cdr3_aa: CASSQDPMGEQFF

clone_size: -
v_call: TRBV7-2
d_call: TRBD2
cdr3_length: 16
j_call: TRBJ2-3
cdr3_nt: TGTGCCAGCAGCCAACGGACTAGCGGGGGGGGTGGTACGCAGTATTTT
cdr3_aa: CASSQRTSGGGGTQYF

clone_size: -
v_call: TRBV5-1
d_call: TRBD1
cdr3_length: 14
j_call: TRBJ1-4
cdr3_nt: TGCGCCAGCAGCGGACAGGGAATAGGGGAAAAACTGTTTTTT
cdr3_aa: CASSGQGIGEKLFF

clone_size: -
v_call: TRBV11-2
d_call: -
cdr3_length: 13
j_call: TRBJ2-5
cdr3_nt: TGTGCCAGCAGCTTAGCCCCTGAGGAGACCCAGTACTTC
cdr3_aa: CASSLAPEETQYF

clone_size: -
v_call: TRBV19
d_call: -
cdr3_length: 15
j_call: TRBJ1-2
cdr3_nt: TGTGCCAGTAGTATCCAAGATGTTGGAGGGTTTGGCTACACCTTC
cdr3_aa: CASSIQDVGGFGYTF

clone_size: -
v_call: TRBV5-1
d_call: -
cdr3_length: 14
j_call: TRBJ1-3
cdr3_nt: TGCGCCAGCCGCCCTTGGGAAGGGAGAAACACCATATATTTT
cdr3_aa: CASRPWEGRNTIYF

clone_size: -
v_call: TRBV11-2
d_call: TRBD1
cdr3_length: 14
j_call: TRBJ1-4
cdr3_nt: TGTGCCAGCAGCCCGGGACAGGGCTATGAAAAACTGTTTTTT
cdr3_aa: CASSPGQGYEKLFF

clone_size: -
v_call: TRBV4-1
d_call: TRBD1
cdr3_length: 14
j_call: TRBJ2-7
cdr3_nt: TGCGCCAGCACCGAAAGACAGGGGGCTGGACAGCAGTACTTC
cdr3_aa: CASTERQGAGQQYF

clone_size: -
v_call: TRBV5-1
d_call: TRBD2
cdr3_length: 14
j_call: TRBJ2-7
cdr3_nt: TGCGCCAGCCAACTAGCGGGAGGGCCGTACGAGCAGTACTTC
cdr3_aa: CASQLAGGPYEQYF

clone_size: -
v_call: TRBV19
d_call: -
cdr3_length: 14
j_call: TRBJ1-2
cdr3_nt: TGTGCCAGTAGGCCTCTATCACAGGTTCTGGGCTACACCTTC
cdr3_aa: CASRPLSQVLGYTF

clone_size: -
v_call: TRBV9
d_call: -
cdr3_length: 14
j_call: TRBJ2-7
cdr3_nt: TGTGCCAGCAGCGTAGCGGCAGGGGCCTACGAGCAGTACTTC
cdr3_aa: CASSVAAGAYEQYF

clone_size: -
v_call: TRBV5-1
d_call: TRBD2
cdr3_length: 17
j_call: TRBJ2-3
cdr3_nt: TGCGCCAGCAGCTTGGGTTTCCGGGGACTAGCAGCGGATACGCAGTATTTT
cdr3_aa: CASSLGFRGLAADTQYF

clone_size: -
v_call: TRBV10-3
d_call: -
cdr3_length: 11
j_call: TRBJ2-7
cdr3_nt: TGTGCCATCAGTGAGTGGTACGAGCAGTACTTC
cdr3_aa: CAISEWYEQYF

clone_size: -
v_call: TRBV10-3
d_call: -
cdr3_length: 15
j_call: TRBJ2-1
cdr3_nt: TGTGCCATCAGTGCCCCCGGGGGGCAGGCGAATGAGCAGTTCTTC
cdr3_aa: CAISAPGGQANEQFF

clone_size: -
v_call: TRBV19
d_call: TRBD1
cdr3_length: 14
j_call: TRBJ1-1
cdr3_nt: TGTGCCAGTAGTATAGTCGGGACAGGTACTGAAGCTTTCTTT
cdr3_aa: CASSIVGTGTEAFF

clone_size: once
v_call: TRBV28
d_call: TRBD1
cdr3_length: 13
j_call: TRBJ1-2
cdr3_nt: TGTGCCAGCTACAGGGGGATAGGGTATGGCTACACCTTC
cdr3_aa: CASYRGIGYGYTF

clone_size: -
v_call: TRBV5-6
d_call: -
cdr3_length: 13
j_call: TRBJ1-2
cdr3_nt: TGTGCCAGCAGCTTTTACGGGAATGGAGGCTACACCTTC
cdr3_aa: CASSFYGNGGYTF

clone_size: -
v_call: TRBV5-1
d_call: -
cdr3_length: 14
j_call: TRBJ1-3
cdr3_nt: TGCGCCAGCAGCCAAGACAGCTCTGGAAACACCATATATTTT
cdr3_aa: CASSQDSSGNTIYF

clone_size: -
v_call: TRBV15
d_call: -
cdr3_length: 16
j_call: TRBJ2-3
cdr3_nt: TGTGCCACCAGCAGGAAACTAGCCCCTGGGGCAGATACGCAGTATTTT
cdr3_aa: CATSRKLAPGADTQYF

clone_size: -
v_call: TRBV2
d_call: TRBD2
cdr3_length: 13
j_call: TRBJ2-3
cdr3_nt: TGTGCCAGCAGGCGGGAGGGCCTAGATACGCAGTATTTT
cdr3_aa: CASRREGLDTQYF

clone_size: -
v_call: TRBV6-5
d_call: -
cdr3_length: 15
j_call: TRBJ2-7
cdr3_nt: TGTGCCAGCAGGAGCGGGACAGCCGCCTCCTACGAGCAGTACTTC
cdr3_aa: CASRSGTAASYEQYF

clone_size: -
v_call: TRBV4-1
d_call: -
cdr3_length: 18
j_call: TRBJ1-1
cdr3_nt: TGCGCCAGCAGCCAAGGGTTTAGGGGACGAGGGAGGGACACTGAAGCTTTCTTT
cdr3_aa: CASSQGFRGRGRDTEAFF

clone_size: -
v_call: TRBV4-3
d_call: -
cdr3_length: 16
j_call: TRBJ1-5
cdr3_nt: TGCGCCAGCAGCCAAGGGGTCGAGGGGGTCTATCAGCCCCAGCATTTT
cdr3_aa: CASSQGVEGVYQPQHF